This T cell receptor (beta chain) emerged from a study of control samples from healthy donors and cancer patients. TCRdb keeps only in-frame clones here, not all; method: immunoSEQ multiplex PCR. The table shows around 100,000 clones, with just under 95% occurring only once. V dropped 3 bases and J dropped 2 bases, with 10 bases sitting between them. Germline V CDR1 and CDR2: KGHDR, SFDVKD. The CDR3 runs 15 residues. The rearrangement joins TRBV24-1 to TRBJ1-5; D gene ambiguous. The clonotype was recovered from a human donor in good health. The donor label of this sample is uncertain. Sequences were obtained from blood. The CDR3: CATSDPEGGNQPQHF. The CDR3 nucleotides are TGTGCCACCAGTGATCCGGAGGGTGGCAATCAGCCCCAGCATTTT.